This TCR beta chain is from a study of T cell responses to AZD1222 COVID-19 vaccine. Overall study results and limits: Repertoires were obtained solely post-peak T cell response.

About this clone itself: The antigen is undetermined.

The protocol was immunoSEQ multiplex PCR, while the TCRdb copy is restricted to in-frame clones and leaves out a portion. The repertoire has about 110,000 clones, 90% to 95% of them found once; the top ten carry under 2.5%. This clonotype was sampled from an adult in good health. The specimen was peripheral blood, collected on day 0 of AZD1222 vaccination.

This CDR3 is CASSLESAGGRETQYF. The CDR3 bases are TGTGCCAGCAGCTTAGAATCCGCGGGGGGTCGAGAGACCCAGTACTTC. The V call is TRBV7-2, the J call TRBJ2-5; 8 nucleotides align to TRBD2. There are 16 residues in the CDR3. The trim removed 1 base at V and 4 bases at J, leaving 8 bases unmatched. Germline assignment: CDR1 SGHTA and CDR2 FQGNSA.